This T cell receptor beta chain emerged from a study of blood T cell repertoires in COVID-19. Across the whole study: Sites in the United States, Italy and Spain provided acute and convalescent COVID-19 samples. In each case, the material was cDNA or gDNA derived from T cells, B-cell-depleted T cells, or PBMCs.

Per the authors' pipeline: Reference gene primer amplification gave estimated nucleated cell counts. Some clones are missing from TCRdb's copy, which holds only in-frame ones; the method was immunoSEQ multiplex PCR. That table gives V, J and clone size, and the DNA gave D and trimming. The sample includes about 200,000 clones, around 86% of them seen just once. This CDR3 comprises 14 residues. Germline values: CDR1 SGHTA, CDR2 FQGTGA. Trimming took 4 bases from V and 6 from J; bases not matched to a gene: 8. The TCR was taken from a man older than 75 with acute or convalescent COVID-19. Source material: peripheral blood. The V gene is TRBV7-3, the J gene TRBJ2-7; the match to TRBD1 covers 8 bases. CDR3 protein: CASSSSGTGFEQYF. CDR3 nucleotides: TGTGCCAGCAGCTCCTCCGGGACAGGCTTCGAGCAGTACTTC. Drawing the rest from reference TRBV7-3 and TRBJ2-7, the complete variable domain is GAGVSQTPSNKVTEKGKYVELRCDPISGHTALYWYRQSLGQGPEFLIYFQGTGAADDSGLPNDRFFAVRPEGSVSTLKIQRTERGDSAVYLCASSSSGTGFEQYFGPGTRLTVT.